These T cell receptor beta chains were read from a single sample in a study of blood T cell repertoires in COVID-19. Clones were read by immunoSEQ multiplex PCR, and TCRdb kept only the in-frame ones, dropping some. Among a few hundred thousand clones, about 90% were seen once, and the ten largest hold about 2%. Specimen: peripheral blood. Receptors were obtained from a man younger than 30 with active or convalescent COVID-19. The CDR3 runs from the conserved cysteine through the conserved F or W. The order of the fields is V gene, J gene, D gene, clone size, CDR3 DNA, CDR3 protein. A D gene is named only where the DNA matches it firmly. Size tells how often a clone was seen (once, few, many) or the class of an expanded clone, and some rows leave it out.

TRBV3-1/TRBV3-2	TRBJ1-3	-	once	TGTGCCAGCAGCCAAAGTCACCGGGAGAGGTATTTT	CASSQSHRERYF
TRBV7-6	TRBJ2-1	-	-	TGTGCCAGCAGCTTCAGAGGAGGTGAGCAGTTCTTC	CASSFRGGEQFF
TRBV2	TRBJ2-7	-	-	TGTGCCAGCAGCGGACAGCTACTTTACGAGCAGTACTTC	CASSGQLLYEQYF
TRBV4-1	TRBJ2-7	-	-	TGCGCCAGCAGCCAAGACCTTAACAGAGAAGCCTACGAGCAGTACTTC	CASSQDLNREAYEQYF
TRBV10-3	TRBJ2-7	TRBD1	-	TGTGCCATCAGCCCGGACAGGGGTTACGAGCAGTACTTC	CAISPDRGYEQYF
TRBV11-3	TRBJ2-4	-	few	TGTGCCAGCAGGCGTGGACAGATACTAGCCAAAAACATTCAGTACTTC	CASRRGQILAKNIQYF
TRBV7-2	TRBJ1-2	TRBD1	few	TGTGCCAGCAGTTTACGGGACAGGGCCGTCAACACCTTC	CASSLRDRAVNTF
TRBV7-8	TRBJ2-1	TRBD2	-	TGTGCCAGCAGCCCCGGACTAGCGCCTAATGAGCAGTTCTTC	CASSPGLAPNEQFF
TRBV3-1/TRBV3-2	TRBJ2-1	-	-	TGTGCCAGCAGCCAGACAGGCTACAATGAGCAGTTCTTC	CASSQTGYNEQFF
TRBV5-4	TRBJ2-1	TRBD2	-	TGTGCCAGCAAAGTAAGGACTAGCGGGAGATGGGAGCAGTTCTTC	CASKVRTSGRWEQFF
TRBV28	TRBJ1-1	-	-	TGTGCCAGCATTCGTGCAGCGAAATCATTTGAAGCTTTCTTT	CASIRAAKSFEAFF
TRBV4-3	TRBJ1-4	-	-	TGCGCCAGCAGCCAAGATCTCGAGGCAACTAATGAAAAACTGTTTTTT	CASSQDLEATNEKLFF
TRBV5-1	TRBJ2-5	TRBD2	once	TGCGCCAGCAGCACAACCGGGACTACACAAGAGACCCAGTACTTC	CASSTTGTTQETQYF
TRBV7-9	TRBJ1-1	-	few	TGTGCCAGCAGAACGGTGGCTGAAGCTTTCTTT	CASRTVAEAFF
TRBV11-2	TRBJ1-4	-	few	TGTGCCAGCAGCTTTGGGAGAGTGGAAAAACTGTTTTTT	CASSFGRVEKLFF
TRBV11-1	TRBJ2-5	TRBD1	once	TGTGCCAGCAGCTTAGGAGACAGGGGGCGAGAGACCCAGTACTTC	CASSLGDRGRETQYF
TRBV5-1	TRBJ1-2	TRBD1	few	TGCGCCAGCAGCTTCACACAGGGGAACTATGGCTACACCTTC	CASSFTQGNYGYTF
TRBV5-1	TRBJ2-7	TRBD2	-	TGCGCCAGCAGCTCGGACAGGACTAGCGGATACTCCTACGAGCAGTACTTC	CASSSDRTSGYSYEQYF
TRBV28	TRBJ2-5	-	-	TGTGCCAGCAGTCTGAGCCCGAATGACCAAGAGACCCAGTACTTC	CASSLSPNDQETQYF
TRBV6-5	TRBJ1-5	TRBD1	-	TGTGCCAGCAGAGACAGGGTCGGGAGGGACCAGCCCCAGCATTTT	CASRDRVGRDQPQHF
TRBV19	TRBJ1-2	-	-	TGTGCCAGTAGTATGGGTCGGGGAGACTATGGCTACACCTTC	CASSMGRGDYGYTF
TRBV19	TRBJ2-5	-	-	TGTGCCAGTAGTAACGGGATTCCAAGAAAAGAGACCCAGTACTTC	CASSNGIPRKETQYF